Presented here are 21 T cell receptor beta chains from one specimen sequenced in a study of T cell responses to AZD1222 COVID-19 vaccine (dated by TCRdb to the early 2020s). In light of the paper, this sample's time point label describes: baseline before first vaccination. Libraries were prepared through the immunoSEQ multiplex PCR assay. The table was pulled from immuneACCESS by TCRdb, which kept in-frame rearrangements only. Such tables lose some clones; where checked, under half of the loss comes from unresolved V genes, and the rest has no known cause. This sample holds fewer than 150,000 clones; around nine tenths were observed only once. The ten largest clonotypes hold 1.9% of the sample. The starting material was peripheral blood, obtained on day 0 of AZD1222 vaccination. All receptors come from an adult in good health.

The V call is TRBV6-6, the J call TRBJ1-5; TRBD1 agrees at 7 bases. There are 16 residues in the CDR3. Trimming took 4 bases from V and 0 from J; bases not matched to a gene: 6. Germline CDR1 reads MNHNY; CDR2 reads SVGAGI (reference sequence). In DNA form, the CDR3 reads TGTGCCAGCAGTTTCCCGACAGGGTTTAGCAATCAGCCCCAGCATTTT. Its translation: CASSFPTGFSNQPQHF.

CDR3 loop: CASSVSGRSYEQYF. CDR3 nucleotide sequence: TGTGCCAGCAGCGTATCGGGGAGATCCTACGAGCAGTACTTC. The chain couples TRBV9 to TRBJ2-7; D possibly corresponds to TRBD2 (5 bases). The length of the CDR3 is 14 residues. Trimming stripped 1 base from V and 1 base from J, with 9 bases between. Looked up from germline, CDR1 is SGDLS and CDR2 is YYNGEE.

CDR3 protein: CASSYTTTGTEKDGYTF. CDR3 bases: TGTGCCAGCAGTTACACAACAACCGGGACCGAAAAGGATGGCTACACCTTC. The chain is built from TRBV6-2 or TRBV6-3 and TRBJ1-2, with D possibly TRBD1 on 5 matching bases. With 2 bases removed from V and 6 bases from J, the gap between germline ends came to 22 bases. The CDR3 loop spans 17 amino acids. Germline CDR1 and CDR2: MNHEY and SVGEGT.

The table lists this clone with many counts. The chain has TRBV7-9 and TRBJ1-3; D remains unclear. The CDR3 is 14 residues long. CDR1 is SEHNR, CDR2 FQNEAQ, per germline (reference sequence). V gave up 3 bases and J gave up 4 bases, with 10 bases separating them. The CDR3 here is CASSFISKGNTIYF. The CDR3, as DNA: TGTGCCAGCAGCTTCATCAGTAAAGGAAACACCATATATTTT.

The rearrangement links TRBV7-9 to TRBJ1-1; D not certain. The CDR3 loop spans 14 amino acids. Germline V gene lookup returns CDR1 SEHNR and CDR2 FQNEAQ (reference sequence). The V end lost 5 bases, the J end lost 4 bases, and 14 bases lay between the germline ends. The CDR3 loop reads CASSDQNRGTEAFF. The CDR3 DNA sequence: TGTGCCAGCAGCGACCAGAATCGGGGCACTGAAGCTTTCTTT.

The chain carries TRBV6-4 and TRBJ1-2; D uncertain. V shed 2 bases and J shed 5 bases, with 9 bases lying between them. The germline V gene encodes CDR1 MRHNA and CDR2 SNTAGT. The CDR3 consists of 13 residues. DNA of the CDR3: TGTGCCAGCAGTGACAGGGAAGGGTATGGCTACACCTTC. Its translation is CASSDREGYGYTF.

The V gene is TRBV12-5, the J gene TRBJ1-1; TRBD1 matches at 7 bases. Germline lookup yields CDR1 LGHNT and CDR2 FRNRAP. The CDR3 consists of 12 residues. V lost 9 bases, J lost 1 base, and 2 bases stayed unmatched. CDR3 loop: CASQGGNTEAFF. The CDR3 nucleotides read TGTGCTAGCCAGGGGGGGAACACTGAAGCTTTCTTT.

This sequence joins TRBV29-1 and TRBJ1-2; no reliable D call. In germline, CDR1 is SQVTM, CDR2 ANQGSEA. This CDR3 spans 13 amino acids. V was clipped by 3 bases and J by 5 bases, with 13 bases between them. The CDR3 bases are TGCAGCGTTGACCGGCCGGCTTTATATGGCTACACCTTC. Translated: CSVDRPALYGYTF.

The chain has TRBV5-4 and TRBJ2-3; 10 bases map to TRBD2. V shed 5 bases and J 2 bases; nucleotides not matched to a gene: 8. The CDR3 runs 16 residues. Germline V gene sequence: CDR1 SGHNT, CDR2 YYREEE (reference sequence). The CDR3 coding sequence is TGTGCCAGCAGTCATAGCGGGGGGACCCCCACAGATACGCAGTATTTT. Its translation is CASSHSGGTPTDTQYF.

The rearrangement links TRBV28 to TRBJ1-2; no clear D gene. V was shortened by 3 bases and J by 0 bases, with 5 bases between the two germline ends. Germline CDR1 MDHEN, CDR2 SYDVKM. This CDR3 is 13 amino acids long. Here the CDR3 DNA reads TGTGCCAGCAGTTTGAGAGCTAACTATGGCTACACCTTC. Protein sequence: CASSLRANYGYTF.

This clone was counted a single time. The CDR3 nucleotides read TGCGCCAGCAGCTTGGCGCCGGGTAATTCACCCCTCCACTTT. This translates into CASSLAPGNSPLHF. The chain has TRBV5-1 and TRBJ1-6; D uncertain. CDR3 size: 14 residues. V lost 0 bases to trimming and J lost 6 bases, with 7 bases between them. Germline values: CDR1 SGHRS, CDR2 YFSETQ.

This chain links TRBV28 with TRBJ1-2; TRBD1 matches 8 bases. CDR1 and CDR2 from the germline V gene are MDHEN and SYDVKM. The CDR3 sequence is 15 residues long. V shed 3 bases, J shed 4 bases, and the junction held 7 bases outside the gene matches. CDR3 bases: TGTGCCAGCAGTTTTGGACAGGGATGGAGCTATGGCTACACCTTC. Its translation is CASSFGQGWSYGYTF.

This clone was picked up one time. This rearrangement joins TRBV4-1 to TRBJ2-5, with D unclear. Germline V gives CDR1 MGHRA, CDR2 YSYEKL. This CDR3 has 13 residues. Trimming left V 5 bases short and J 0 bases short, with 7 bases between. The CDR3, as DNA: TGCGCCAGCAGCTTAACTTACCAAGAGACCCAGTACTTC. Its protein is CASSLTYQETQYF.

The rearrangement uses TRBV6-5 and TRBJ1-1, with D possibly TRBD1 on 6 matching bases. Trimming took off 8 bases at V and 6 bases at J, with 19 bases between the two ends. This CDR3 has 14 residues. Germline-derived CDR1 and CDR2 are MNHEY and SVGAGI. In nucleotides, the CDR3 is TGTGCCAGCCTCCCCCCAGGGGAAGGCTCTGAAGCTTTCTTT. This codes for CASLPPGEGSEAFF.

There are a few counts of this clone. The CDR3 loop reads CASSVGRAAYEQYF. The CDR3 bases are TGCGCCAGCAGCGTTGGAAGGGCCGCCTACGAGCAGTACTTC. The gene calls are TRBV4-1 and TRBJ2-7; D uncertain. Trimming removed 5 bases at V and 2 bases at J, with 13 bases between. This CDR3 has 14 amino acids. Germline CDR1 reads MGHRA; CDR2 reads YSYEKL.

The genes are TRBV2 and TRBJ2-6; D is undetermined. V was clipped by 3 bases and J by 2 bases, with 14 bases between them. The CDR3 runs 17 residues. Germline V lookup: CDR1 SNHLY, CDR2 FYNNEI. CDR3 sequence (DNA): TGTGCCAGCAGTGATCGGGTAGCATCCCCTGGGGCCAACGTCCTGACTTTC. It encodes CASSDRVASPGANVLTF.

This clone was detected only a few times. This rearrangement joins TRBV7-6 to TRBJ1-3; TRBD1 agrees at 10 bases. V was pared by 4 bases and J by 1 base, with 4 bases of the junction left unmatched. The CDR3 runs 16 residues. Germline V gene data show CDR1 as SGHVS and CDR2 as FNYEAQ. CDR3 nucleotides: TGTGCCAGCAGCTCCAGACAGGGGGCATCTGGAAACACCATATATTTT. Translated, it gives CASSSRQGASGNTIYF. The complete variable domain, with remaining parts taken from reference TRBV7-6 and TRBJ1-3, reads GAGVSQSPRYKVTKRGQDVALRCDPISGHVSLYWYRQALGQGPEFLTYFNYEAQQDKSGLPNDRFSAERPEGSISTLTIQRTEQRDSAMYRCASSSRQGASGNTIYFGEGSWLTVV.

The V and J genes are TRBV29-1 and TRBJ2-5; D is unclear. The CDR3 sequence is 15 residues long. CDR1 SQVTM and CDR2 ANQGSEA come from the germline V gene. With 1 base removed from V and 4 bases from J, the gap between germline ends came to 16 bases. The CDR3 here is CSVEVGLVSGETQYF. The CDR3 DNA sequence: TGCAGCGTTGAAGTCGGCCTCGTCTCAGGAGAGACCCAGTACTTC.

This sequence joins TRBV6-5 and TRBJ1-1, with a tentative D call TRBD1 (6 bases). V lost 5 bases to trimming and J lost 0 bases, with 7 bases between them. This CDR3 is 13 amino acids long. In germline, CDR1 is MNHEY, CDR2 SVGAGI. The CDR3 nucleotides read TGTGCCAGCAGTCAGGGGATGAACACTGAAGCTTTCTTT. As protein: CASSQGMNTEAFF.

The chain recombines TRBV3-1 (or the pseudogene TRBV3-2) with TRBJ1-3; the D is unclear. Germline lookup yields CDR1 LGHDT and CDR2 YNNKEL (reference sequence). Trimming stripped 2 bases from V and 8 bases from J, with 10 bases between. The CDR3 runs 13 residues. CDR3 nucleotides: TGTGCCAGCAGCCAATCCCCTTGGGACACCATATATTTT. It translates to CASSQSPWDTIYF.

The rearrangement joins TRBV12-3 or TRBV12-4 to TRBJ1-1, with 7 bases identical to TRBD1. V gave up 6 bases and J gave up 4 bases; unmatched junction bases: 5. This CDR3 spans 13 amino acids. CDR3: CASSDRAGTEAFF. The CDR3 bases are TGTGCCAGCAGCGACAGGGCTGGCACTGAAGCTTTCTTT.